The 29 T cell receptor beta chains below all came from one sample that was sequenced in a study of blood T cell repertoires in COVID-19 (dated by TCRdb to the early 2020s). The library came from the immunoSEQ multiplex PCR assay. TCRdb stores this immuneACCESS table with in-frame sequences only. Part of the clones is absent; in the studies checked, under half of the shortfall reflects unresolved V genes, and no reason is known for the rest. The sample profile shows fewer than 350,000 clones; 80% to 90% of them were found once. More than 10% of the sample is held by the ten biggest clonotypes. Sample: peripheral blood. The receptors were sampled from a woman in her twenties or thirties with COVID-19, enrolled during active disease.

The rearrangement uses TRBV23-1 and TRBJ1-2, with D possibly matching TRBD1 (6 bases). TRBV23-1 is annotated as an ORF whose role is uncertain. V lost 3 bases and J lost 5, with 22 bases in between. The CDR3 contains 17 residues. CDR3 residues: CASSQPDRTLSFYGYTF. CDR3 DNA sequence: TGCGCCAGCAGTCAGCCGGACAGAACCCTTTCCTTTTATGGCTACACCTTC.

CDR3 protein: CASSLDSVYQETQYF. The DNA for the CDR3 is TGTGCCAGCAGCTTAGACTCCGTGTACCAAGAGACCCAGTACTTC. The V and J genes are TRBV7-8 and TRBJ2-5; D not certain. The CDR3 covers 15 residues. V lost 1 base and J lost 0, with 9 bases in between. Germline V gene data show CDR1 as SGHVS and CDR2 as FQNEAQ.

The chain combines TRBV18 with TRBJ1-4; D ambiguous. Trimming cost V 3 bases and J 8 bases, with 28 bases left between them. In germline, CDR1 is KGHSH, CDR2 LQKENI. The CDR3 is 19 amino acids. The CDR3: CASSPDAGIRSIRKEKLFF. The CDR3 bases are TGTGCCAGCTCACCGGACGCCGGGATTAGGTCTATTAGGAAAGAAAAACTGTTTTTT.

The chain carries TRBV15 and TRBJ2-3, with no clear D. This CDR3 comprises 13 residues. The V end was cut by 4 bases, the J end by 4 bases, with 9 bases between. Germline V lookup: CDR1 LNHNV, CDR2 YYDKDF (reference sequence). Written as DNA, the CDR3 is TGTGCCACCAGCACGTTCTCAGCAGATACGCAGTATTTT. The encoded protein is CATSTFSADTQYF.

The V call is TRBV10-2, the J call TRBJ2-6; D not certain. The CDR3 sequence is 17 residues long. The V gene lost 0 bases and the J gene lost 4 bases, with 13 bases spanning the gap. CDR1 and CDR2 from the germline V gene are WSHSY and SAAADI. CDR3 sequence (DNA): TGCGCCAGCAGTGAGTCGAGATTCCCTCGGGGGGCCAACGTCCTGACTTTC. Its translation is CASSESRFPRGANVLTF.

The V and J genes are TRBV11-2 and TRBJ1-2; D is undetermined. V lost 0 bases and J 2 bases, leaving 4 bases between the germline ends. The CDR3 is 13 amino acids. Germline CDR1 is SGHAT and CDR2 is FQNNGV. The CDR3 DNA follows: TGTGCCAGCAGCTTAGACGCGAACTATGGCTACACCTTC. Protein sequence: CASSLDANYGYTF.

J is TRBJ1-1 and V is TRBV10-2, with D tentatively TRBD1 (6 bases). With 3 bases removed from V and 1 base from J, the gap between germline ends came to 18 bases. The CDR3 length is 17 residues. The V gene's germline CDR1 is WSHSY and CDR2 SAAADI. The CDR3 reads CASSDGIRGLRNTEAFF. The CDR3 DNA reads as TGCGCCAGCAGTGACGGTATCAGGGGATTAAGGAACACTGAAGCTTTCTTT.

V usage is TRBV4-1 and J usage is TRBJ2-4; the D is unclear. Germline V gene data show CDR1 as MGHRA and CDR2 as YSYEKL. Trimming shortened V by 1 base and J by 7 bases, and 8 bases separated the two germline ends. The length of the CDR3 is 13 residues. The CDR3 loop reads CASSQVTDNIQYF. Here the CDR3 DNA reads TGCGCCAGCAGCCAAGTTACAGATAACATTCAGTACTTC.

This clone turned up a few times. This chain joins TRBV7-2 and TRBJ1-1; D may be TRBD1 (6 bases). Looked up from germline, CDR1 is SGHTA and CDR2 is FQGNSA. The length of the CDR3 is 13 residues. Trimming removed 5 bases from V and 7 bases from J, with 14 bases in between. CDR3 in amino acids: CASSLQGIGEAFF. CDR3 sequence (DNA): TGTGCCAGCAGCCTCCAGGGGATCGGTGAAGCTTTCTTT.

This chain connects TRBV19 to TRBJ2-3; D possibly corresponds to TRBD2 (6 bases). Between the trimmed V and J ends, which lost 3 bases and 3 bases, there was a span of 13 bases. CDR3 length: 15 residues. Germline assignment: CDR1 LNHDA and CDR2 SQIVND (reference sequence). Here the CDR3 reads CASSIHPRGTDTQYF. CDR3 DNA sequence: TGTGCCAGTAGTATCCATCCCCGGGGGACAGATACGCAGTATTTT. Full variable domain (remainder filled in from reference TRBV19 and TRBJ2-3): DGGITQSPKYLFRKEGQNVTLSCEQNLNHDAMYWYRQDPGQGLRLIYYSQIVNDFQKGDIAEGYSVSREKKESFPLTVTSAQKNPTAFYLCASSIHPRGTDTQYFGPGTRLTVL.

This clone was seen only once. The CDR3 region is CASSPQGLGYTF. In DNA, the CDR3 is TGTGCCAGCAGCCCTCAGGGTCTAGGCTACACCTTC. The chain combines TRBV3-1 (or the pseudogene TRBV3-2) with TRBJ1-2; D is perhaps TRBD1 (5 bases). V lost 4 bases to trimming and J lost 8 bases, with 11 bases between them. The CDR3 spans 12 residues. Looked up from germline, CDR1 is LGHDT and CDR2 is YNNKEL (reference sequence).

The chain recombines TRBV3-1 (or the pseudogene TRBV3-2) with TRBJ1-3; D call uncertain. CDR3 length equals 18 residues. With 3 bases removed from V and 0 bases from J, the gap between germline ends came to 18 bases. Germline assignment: CDR1 LGHDT and CDR2 YNNKEL (reference sequence). The CDR3 spells CASSHRGSLRSSGNTIYF. CDR3 nucleotide sequence: TGTGCCAGCAGCCACAGAGGATCCCTACGGAGCTCTGGAAACACCATATATTTT.

Here the CDR3 DNA reads TGTGCCTGGAGCCCGACAGGGACCAAAAACATTCAGTACTTC. Protein: CAWSPTGTKNIQYF. The V and J genes are TRBV30 and TRBJ2-4, with 7 nucleotides matching TRBD1. J gave up 2 bases and V 3 bases, and 4 bases lay outside the gene matches. This CDR3 has 14 residues. Germline CDR1 and CDR2: GTSNPN and SVGIG (reference sequence). Using reference TRBV30 and TRBJ2-4 for the parts outside the CDR3, the full variable domain is SQTIHQWPATLVQPVGSPLSLECTVEGTSNPNLYWYRQAAGRGLQLLFYSVGIGQISSEVPQNLSASRPQDRQFILSSKKLLLSDSGFYLCAWSPTGTKNIQYFGAGTRLSVL.

This clone was picked up a small number of times. The rearrangement joins TRBV19 to TRBJ1-1; D gene uncertain. Per the germline V gene, CDR1 is LNHDA and CDR2 is SQIVND (reference sequence). This CDR3 is 12 amino acids long. The V end was cut by 3 bases, the J end by 7 bases, with 9 bases between. CDR3 sequence reads: CASSISAGEAFF. The CDR3 region has the DNA TGTGCCAGTAGTATTTCCGCGGGTGAAGCTTTCTTT.

The CDR3 nucleotides read TGTGCCAGCAGTCCATTTCTCGGGACTAGCGGGGCCGGCTGGGAGACCCAGTACTTC. Protein sequence: CASSPFLGTSGAGWETQYF. The J gene is TRBJ2-5, the V gene TRBV27, with 13 bases aligning to TRBD2. Trimming removed 5 bases from V and 5 bases from J; junction bases left unmatched: 17. The CDR3 loop spans 19 amino acids. Germline V gene sequence: CDR1 MNHEY, CDR2 SMNVEV (reference sequence).

The CDR3 reads CASSWDRAQYF. DNA of the CDR3: TGTGCCAGCAGTTGGGACAGGGCGCAGTATTTT. The chain combines TRBV6-5 with TRBJ2-3; 9 nucleotides align to TRBD1. The germline V gene has CDR1 MNHEY and CDR2 SVGAGI. This CDR3 comprises 11 residues. Trimming at V came to 4 bases and at J to 10 bases, leaving 0 bases not matched to a gene.

The chain carries TRBV6-5 and TRBJ2-7; D uncertain. CDR3 length: 13 residues. Trimming stripped 7 bases from V and 5 bases from J, with 15 bases between. The germline V gene has CDR1 MNHEY and CDR2 SVGAGI. CDR3 sequence reads: CASTSPRGHEQYF. The CDR3 DNA reads as TGTGCCAGCACCAGCCCGCGAGGCCACGAGCAGTACTTC.

In this sample, this clone turned up a few times. CDR3 nucleotide sequence: TGTGCTAGTGTTATCGGGGGGGCCGCATACAATGAGCAGTTCTTC. Protein: CASVIGGAAYNEQFF. The chain joins TRBV12-5 to TRBJ2-1, with 8 bases aligning to TRBD2. Germline-derived CDR1 and CDR2 are LGHNT and FRNRAP. The CDR3 is 15 amino acids. V was pared by 7 bases and J by 4 bases, with 9 bases of the junction left unmatched. The whole variable domain, remainder taken from reference TRBV12-5 and TRBJ2-1, is DARVTQTPRHKVTEMGQEVTMRCQPILGHNTVFWYRQTMMQGLELLAYFRNRAPLDDSGMPKDRFSAEMPDATLATLKIQPSEPRDSAVYFCASVIGGAAYNEQFFGPGTRLTVL.

The rearrangement joins TRBV10-3 to TRBJ1-2; TRBD1 aligns across 7 bases. The trim removed 0 bases at V and 3 bases at J, leaving 4 bases unmatched. The CDR3 contains 15 residues. Germline assignment: CDR1 ENHRY and CDR2 SYGVKD. The CDR3 spells CAISESGGQYYGYTF. CDR3 nucleotide sequence: TGTGCCATCAGTGAGTCAGGGGGCCAGTACTATGGCTACACCTTC.

The chain is built from TRBV5-1 and TRBJ1-1, with D perhaps TRBD1 (6 bases). Germline loops: CDR1 SGHRS, CDR2 YFSETQ. There are 14 residues in the CDR3. V lost 0 bases to trimming and J lost 3 bases, with 9 bases between them. DNA of the CDR3: TGCGCCAGCAGCTTGGACAGGGAGTACACTGAAGCTTTCTTT. This sequence encodes CASSLDREYTEAFF. Based on the CDR3 plus reference TRBV5-1 and TRBJ1-1, the full variable domain is KAGVTQTPRYLIKTRGQQVTLSCSPISGHRSVSWYQQTPGQGLQFLFEYFSETQRNKGNFPGRFSGRQFSNSRSEMNVSTLELGDSALYLCASSLDREYTEAFFGQGTRLTVV.

The chain employs TRBV5-4 and TRBJ1-2; tentatively, D is TRBD1 (6 bases). The CDR3 totals 15 residues. CDR1 is SGHNT, CDR2 YYREEE, per germline (reference sequence). V lost 4 bases and J lost 4, with 17 bases in between. The CDR3 reads CASSLGAGSSYGYTF. The DNA of the CDR3 is TGTGCCAGCAGCCTGGGGGCAGGGTCGAGCTATGGCTACACCTTC.

CDR3 amino acids: CASRAAGGTGELFF. The CDR3 nucleotides read TGCGCCAGCAGGGCAGCGGGGGGTACCGGGGAGCTGTTTTTT. This chain joins TRBV4-1 and TRBJ2-2, with 9 bases lining up with TRBD2. There are 14 residues in the CDR3. The V gene end was trimmed by 6 bases and the J gene end by 5 bases; junction bases not matched to a gene: 4. Germline CDR1 reads MGHRA; CDR2 reads YSYEKL.

The chain carries TRBV11-2 and TRBJ2-1; D is perhaps TRBD2 (6 bases). CDR1 is SGHAT and CDR2 is FQNNGV in the germline V gene. The CDR3 consists of 15 residues. Trimming shortened V by 2 bases and J by 8 bases, and 16 bases separated the two germline ends. CDR3 sequence (DNA): TGTGCCAGCAGCTTAATCCGCGTGGAGGGAGATGAGCAGTTCTTC. It yields the protein CASSLIRVEGDEQFF.

This chain joins TRBV5-4 and TRBJ2-7, with a possible D match to TRBD2 (5 bases). Germline-derived CDR1 and CDR2 are SGHNT and YYREEE (reference sequence). V shed 1 base and J shed 3 bases, with 8 bases lying between them. This CDR3 spans 13 amino acids. CDR3 amino acids: CASSLPGDYEQYF. The CDR3 bases are TGTGCCAGCAGCTTGCCCGGGGACTACGAGCAGTACTTC.

V gene TRBV5-1 combines with J gene TRBJ2-1, with a tentative D call TRBD1 (5 bases). With 0 bases removed from V and 7 bases from J, the gap between germline ends came to 8 bases. The V gene's germline CDR1 is SGHRS and CDR2 YFSETQ. CDR3 length equals 13 residues. The CDR3 sequence: CASSLDRLNEQFF. The CDR3 DNA reads TGCGCCAGCAGCTTGGACAGGTTGAATGAGCAGTTCTTC.

The gene calls are TRBV27 and TRBJ2-7; tentative D call: TRBD1 (6 bases). Per the germline V gene, CDR1 is MNHEY and CDR2 is SMNVEV (reference sequence). This CDR3 spans 14 amino acids. Trimming left V 4 bases short and J 4 bases short, with 14 bases between. The CDR3 DNA is TGTGCCAGCAGTTCGAACAGGGTTGGGTACGAGCAGTACTTC. It yields the protein CASSSNRVGYEQYF.

The gene calls are TRBV4-1 and TRBJ2-3; the D gene is possibly TRBD2 (6 bases). Trimming removed 1 base from V and 0 bases from J, with 11 bases in between. This CDR3 is 16 amino acids long. Germline V gives CDR1 MGHRA, CDR2 YSYEKL. The CDR3 is CASSQVLAPSTDTQYF. The CDR3 DNA sequence: TGCGCCAGCAGCCAAGTTCTAGCGCCTAGCACAGATACGCAGTATTTT.

The V gene is TRBV29-1, the J gene TRBJ1-1, with TRBD1 matching over 8 bases. CDR3 length: 15 amino acids. Germline CDR1 reads SQVTM; CDR2 reads ANQGSEA. J lost 6 bases, V lost 1 base, and 10 bases had no gene match. The CDR3 DNA reads as TGCAGCGTTGAAGCCCGGGACAGGAGGGAATCTGAAGCTTTCTTT. The encoded protein is CSVEARDRRESEAFF.

The V call is TRBV6-5, the J call TRBJ2-3, with TRBD1 matching over 8 bases. The CDR3 totals 15 residues. Germline CDR1 MNHEY, CDR2 SVGAGI. V gave up 2 bases and J gave up 4 bases; unmatched junction bases: 5. The CDR3 protein is CASSYDRGGSDTQYF. CDR3 DNA sequence: TGTGCCAGCAGTTACGACAGGGGAGGTTCAGATACGCAGTATTTT.